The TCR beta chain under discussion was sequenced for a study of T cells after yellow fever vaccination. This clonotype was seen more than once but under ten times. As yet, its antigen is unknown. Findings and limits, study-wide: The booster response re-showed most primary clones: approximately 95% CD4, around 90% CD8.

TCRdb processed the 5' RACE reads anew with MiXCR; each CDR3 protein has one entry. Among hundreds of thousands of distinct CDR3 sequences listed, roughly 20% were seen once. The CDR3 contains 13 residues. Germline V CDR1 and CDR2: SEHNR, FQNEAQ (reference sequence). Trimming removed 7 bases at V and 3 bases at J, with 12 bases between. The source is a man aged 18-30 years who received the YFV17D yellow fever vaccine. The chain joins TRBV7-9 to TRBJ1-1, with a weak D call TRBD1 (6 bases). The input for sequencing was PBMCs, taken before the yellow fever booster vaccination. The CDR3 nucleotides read TGTGCCAGCACTGGGGGCCTGGACACTGAAGCTTTCTTT. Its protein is CASTGGLDTEAFF.